This T cell receptor beta chain appears in the sequencing data of a study of control samples from healthy donors and cancer patients. This clone came up once. V trimming: 4 bases; J trimming: 3 bases; junction bases outside the gene matches: 4. The CDR3 is made up of 15 amino acids. Germline V gene sequence: CDR1 SGHDN, CDR2 FVKESK. TCRdb keeps only in-frame clones here, not all; method: immunoSEQ multiplex PCR. The sample consists of 150,000 to 200,000 clones, more than 85% of them appearing once. This sequence joins TRBV14 and TRBJ2-2; 8 bases align to TRBD2. Sequencing used blood. The receptor was derived from a woman aged 40 to 50 in good health. The CDR3 sequence: CASSPDSGDTGELFF. The CDR3 bases are TGTGCCAGCAGCCCTGATAGCGGGGACACCGGGGAGCTGTTTTTT.